The entry below describes one TCR beta chain. CDR3 size: 15 residues. V shed 2 bases, J shed 5 bases, and the junction held 6 bases outside the gene matches. Germline CDR1 reads KGHSH; CDR2 reads LQKENI. CD8+ and CD4+ blood T cells underwent TCR beta sequencing. Purification of the CD8+ and CD4+ T cells relied on negative isolation, and TEMRA cells underwent FACS enrichment. Reverse transcription of roughly 0.5 to 1 ug RNA was performed with random hexamers. An immunoSEQ multiplex PCR amplified TCR beta CDR3 over 54 Vbeta and 13 Jbeta. TCRdb itself ran the immunoSEQ multiplex PCR reads through MiXCR, one entry per CDR3 protein. The table lists 70,000 to 75,000 distinct CDR3 sequences, 93% of them singletons. This entry is derived from a study of CD8 T cells in Susac syndrome.

The sequencing input was CD4+ T cells from PBMCs. The receptor was isolated from a human donor with Susac syndrome. This chain connects TRBV18 to TRBJ2-3; 8 positions match TRBD1. The CDR3: CASSPFQGARDTQYF. CDR3 bases: TGTGCCAGCTCACCATTCCAGGGGGCGAGAGATACGCAGTATTTT. Supplemented by reference TRBV18 and TRBJ2-3, the full variable domain reads NAGVMQNPRHLVRRRGQEARLRCSPMKGHSHVYWYRQLPEEGLKFMVYLQKENIIDESGMPKERFSAEFPKEGPSILRIQQVVRGDSAAYFCASSPFQGARDTQYFGPGTRLTVL.